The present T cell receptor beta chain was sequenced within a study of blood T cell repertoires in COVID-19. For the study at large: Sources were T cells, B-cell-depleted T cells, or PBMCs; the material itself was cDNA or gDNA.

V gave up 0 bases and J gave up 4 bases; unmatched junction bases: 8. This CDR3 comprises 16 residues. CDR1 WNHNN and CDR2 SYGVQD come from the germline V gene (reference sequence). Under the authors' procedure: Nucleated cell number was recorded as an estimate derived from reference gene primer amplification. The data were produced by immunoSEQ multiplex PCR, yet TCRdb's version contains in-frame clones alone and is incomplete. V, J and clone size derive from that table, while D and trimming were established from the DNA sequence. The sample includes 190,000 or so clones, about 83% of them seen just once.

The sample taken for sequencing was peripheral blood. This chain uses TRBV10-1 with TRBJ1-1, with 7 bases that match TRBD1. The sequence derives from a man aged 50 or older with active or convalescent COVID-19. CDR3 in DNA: TGCGCCAGCAGTGAGTCACAGGGGTGGGCCGGCACTGAAGCTTTCTTT. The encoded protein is CASSESQGWAGTEAFF.